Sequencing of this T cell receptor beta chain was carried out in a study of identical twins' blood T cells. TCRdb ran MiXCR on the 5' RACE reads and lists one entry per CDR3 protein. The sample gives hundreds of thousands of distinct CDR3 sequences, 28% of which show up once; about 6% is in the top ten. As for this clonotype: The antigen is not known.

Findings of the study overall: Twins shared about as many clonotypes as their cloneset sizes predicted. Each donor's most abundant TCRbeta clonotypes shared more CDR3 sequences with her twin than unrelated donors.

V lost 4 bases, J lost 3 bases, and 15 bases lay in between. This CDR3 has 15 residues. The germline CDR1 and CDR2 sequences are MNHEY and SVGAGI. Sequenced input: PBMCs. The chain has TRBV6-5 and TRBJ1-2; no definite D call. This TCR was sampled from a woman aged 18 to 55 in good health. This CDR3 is CASSSIPNGDYGYTF. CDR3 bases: TGTGCCAGCAGTTCGATCCCGAACGGGGACTATGGCTACACCTTC.